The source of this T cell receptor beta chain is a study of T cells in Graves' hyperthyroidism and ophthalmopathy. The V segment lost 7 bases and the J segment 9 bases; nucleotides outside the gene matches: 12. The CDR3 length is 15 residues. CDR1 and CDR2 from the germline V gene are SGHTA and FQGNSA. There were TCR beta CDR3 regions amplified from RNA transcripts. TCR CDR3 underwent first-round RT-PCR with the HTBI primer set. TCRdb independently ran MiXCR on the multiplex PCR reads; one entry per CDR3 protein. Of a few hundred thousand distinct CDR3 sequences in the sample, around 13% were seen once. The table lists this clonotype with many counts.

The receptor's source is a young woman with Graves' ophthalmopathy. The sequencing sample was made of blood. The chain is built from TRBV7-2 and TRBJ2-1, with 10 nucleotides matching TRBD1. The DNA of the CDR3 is TGTGCCAGCACGGCCGGGACAGGGGTGTCGAGTGAGCAGTTCTTC. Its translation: CASTAGTGVSSEQFF. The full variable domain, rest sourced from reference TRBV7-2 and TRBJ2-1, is GAGVSQSPSNKVTEKGKDVELRCDPISGHTALYWYRQSLGQGLEFLIYFQGNSAPDKSGLPSDRFSAERTGGSVSTLTIQRTQQEDSAVYLCASTAGTGVSSEQFFGPGTRLTVL.